This TCR beta chain stems from a study of blood T cell repertoires in COVID-19. On the study more broadly: Nucleic acid was either cDNA or gDNA, and it came from T cells, B-cell-depleted T cells, or PBMCs.

The study recruited people aged about 18 to 89 years across approximately 24 US areas. For recovered donors of Cohort 3, there were two negative PCRs, clearance, or symptom resolution. The germline V gene encodes CDR1 LGHDT and CDR2 YNNKEL (reference sequence). The ends were cut back, 0 bases at V and 0 bases at J, with 8 bases in the middle. The CDR3 extends over 16 amino acids. Profiling relied on immunoSEQ multiplex PCR, and the TCRdb table lists in-frame clones only, not all of them. Of approximately 360,000 clones listed, roughly four fifths are singletons. The chain recombines TRBV3-1 (or the pseudogene TRBV3-2) with TRBJ1-4; no clear D gene. Sample: PBMCs or T cells enriched from blood (not recorded which). This sequence was found in a woman aged 50 to 65 who had recovered from COVID-19. Here the CDR3 DNA reads TGTGCCAGCAGCCAAGAAGCCCACTCAACTAATGAAAAACTGTTTTTT. It is translated as CASSQEAHSTNEKLFF.